The clone carrying this TCR beta chain occurred once. Antigen specificity is unknown. The sort gate was single viable CD3+CD4+CD8-CD45RO+ cells for memory CD4+ T cells. Serum IgG to CMV pp150, pp28, p38 and p52 defined serostatus. Total CD4+ T cells were enriched by CD4 positive selection. Germline CDR1 MNHEY, CDR2 SVGAGI. The CDR3 sequence is 13 residues long. V dropped 5 bases and J dropped 5; count of bases not matched to a gene: 4. These data originate in a study of memory CD4+ T cells and cytomegalovirus serostatus. Study-level information: Healthy Belgian adult donors included fewer than 10 CMV-positive and 24 CMV-negative people. Whole-study results and caveats: Repertoires predicted CMV serostatus with median bootstrapped AUC of about 0.95.

Generated by immunoSEQ multiplex PCR, the TCRdb table keeps only in-frame clones and is missing some. The table shows tens of thousands of clones, with 70% to 80% occurring only once. The V gene is TRBV6-5, the J gene TRBJ2-5; 8 bases map to TRBD2. The receptor's source is an adult in good health and CMV-seropositive. Source material: memory CD4+ T cells from blood. CDR3 in DNA: TGTGCCAGCAGTCCCGGGACTAGGGAGACCCAGTACTTC. Residues: CASSPGTRETQYF.